Here is one TCR beta chain with its context. This sample is part of a study of memory CD4+ T cells and cytomegalovirus serostatus. The sort gate was single viable CD3+CD4+CD8-CD45RO+ cells for memory CD4+ T cells. The CDR3 is 13 residues long. The germline CDR1 and CDR2 sequences are SGHNT and YYREEE (reference sequence). V dropped 4 bases and J dropped 2; count of bases not matched to a gene: 3. Sequencing used immunoSEQ multiplex PCR; TCRdb keeps in-frame clones, though not all of them. The data hold 45,000 to 65,000 clones, with under 80% observed a single time. The clonotype originates from an adult in good health and CMV-seronegative. Sequenced: memory CD4+ T cells from blood. The chain carries TRBV5-4 and TRBJ2-7; TRBD2 aligns across 7 bases. The CDR3 region is CASSQRDPYEQYF. The CDR3 nucleotides are TGTGCCAGCAGCCAGCGGGACCCCTACGAGCAGTACTTC.